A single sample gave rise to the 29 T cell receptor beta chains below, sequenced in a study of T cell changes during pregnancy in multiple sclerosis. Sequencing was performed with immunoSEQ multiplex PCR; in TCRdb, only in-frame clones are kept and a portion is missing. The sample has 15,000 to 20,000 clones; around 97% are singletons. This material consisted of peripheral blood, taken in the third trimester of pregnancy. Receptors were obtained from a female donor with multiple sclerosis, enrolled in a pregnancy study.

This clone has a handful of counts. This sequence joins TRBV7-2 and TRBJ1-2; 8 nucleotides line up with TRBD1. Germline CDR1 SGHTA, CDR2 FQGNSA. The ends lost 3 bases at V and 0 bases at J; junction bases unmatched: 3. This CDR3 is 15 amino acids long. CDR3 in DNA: TGTGCCAGCAGCTTGAACAGGGGGGCTAACTATGGCTACACCTTC. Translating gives CASSLNRGANYGYTF.

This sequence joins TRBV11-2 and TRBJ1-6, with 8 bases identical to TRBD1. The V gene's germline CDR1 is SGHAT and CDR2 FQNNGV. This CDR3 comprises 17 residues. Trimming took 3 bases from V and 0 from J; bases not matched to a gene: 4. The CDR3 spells CASSFGQGSSYNSPLHF. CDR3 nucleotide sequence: TGTGCCAGCAGCTTCGGACAGGGAAGCTCCTATAATTCACCCCTCCACTTT.

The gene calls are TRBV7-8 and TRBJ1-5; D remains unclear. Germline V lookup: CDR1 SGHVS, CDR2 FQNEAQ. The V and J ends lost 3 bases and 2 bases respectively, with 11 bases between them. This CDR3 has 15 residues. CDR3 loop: CASSFELAGNQPQHF. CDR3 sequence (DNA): TGTGCCAGCAGCTTTGAATTGGCAGGCAATCAGCCCCAGCATTTT. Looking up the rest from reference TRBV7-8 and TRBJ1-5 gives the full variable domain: GAGVSQSPRYKVAKRGQDVALRCDPISGHVSLFWYQQALGQGPEFLTYFQNEAQLDKSGLPSDRFFAERPEGSVSTLKIQRTQQEDSAVYLCASSFELAGNQPQHFGDGTRLSIL.

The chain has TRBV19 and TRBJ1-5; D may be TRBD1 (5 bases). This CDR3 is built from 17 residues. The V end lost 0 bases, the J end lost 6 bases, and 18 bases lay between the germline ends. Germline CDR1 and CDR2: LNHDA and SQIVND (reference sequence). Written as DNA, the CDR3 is TGTGCCAGTAGTATAGATCGGGGCGGGACGGTAAGTCAGCCCCAGCATTTT. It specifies CASSIDRGGTVSQPQHF.

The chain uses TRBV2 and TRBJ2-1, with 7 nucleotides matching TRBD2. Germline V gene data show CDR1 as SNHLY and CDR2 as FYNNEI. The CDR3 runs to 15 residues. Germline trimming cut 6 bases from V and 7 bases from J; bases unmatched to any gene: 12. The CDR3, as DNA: TGTGCCAGCAGCATTTCGTCGATGCGGGAGAATGAGCAGTTCTTC. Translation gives CASSISSMRENEQFF.

The CDR3 loop is CASSQEGYRGWNQPQHF. The DNA of the CDR3 is TGCGCCAGCAGCCAAGAAGGGTATAGGGGTTGGAATCAGCCCCAGCATTTT. The chain recombines TRBV4-1 with TRBJ1-5; D is perhaps TRBD1 (5 bases). Germline-derived CDR1 and CDR2 are MGHRA and YSYEKL. CDR3 length: 17 residues. V lost 0 bases and J lost 4, with 16 bases in between.

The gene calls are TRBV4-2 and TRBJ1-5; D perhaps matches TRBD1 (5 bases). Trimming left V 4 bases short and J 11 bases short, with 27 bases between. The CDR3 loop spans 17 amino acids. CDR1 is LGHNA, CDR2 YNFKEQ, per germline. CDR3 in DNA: TGTGCCAGCAGCCCCGGGTCGGGGGACCCGGTGATGAAGTCCCAGCATTTT. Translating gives CASSPGSGDPVMKSQHF.

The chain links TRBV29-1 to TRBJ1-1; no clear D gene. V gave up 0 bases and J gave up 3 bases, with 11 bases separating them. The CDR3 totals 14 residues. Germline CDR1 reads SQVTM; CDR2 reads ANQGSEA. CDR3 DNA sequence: TGCAGCGTTGAAGATGGTCCCACGGACACTGAAGCTTTCTTT. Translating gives CSVEDGPTDTEAFF.

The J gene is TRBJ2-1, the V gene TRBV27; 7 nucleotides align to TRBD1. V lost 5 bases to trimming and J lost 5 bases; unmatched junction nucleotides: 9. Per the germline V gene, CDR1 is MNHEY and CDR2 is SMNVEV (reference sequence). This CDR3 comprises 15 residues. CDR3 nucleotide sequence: TGTGCCAGCAGTCGGTCGGGCAGGGGGAACAATGAGCAGTTCTTC. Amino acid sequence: CASSRSGRGNNEQFF.

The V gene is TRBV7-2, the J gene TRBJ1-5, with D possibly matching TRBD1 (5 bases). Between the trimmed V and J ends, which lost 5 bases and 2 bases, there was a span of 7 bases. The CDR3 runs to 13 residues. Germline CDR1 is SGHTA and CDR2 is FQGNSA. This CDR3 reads CASSPRGNQPQHF. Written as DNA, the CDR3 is TGTGCCAGCAGCCCCAGGGGCAATCAGCCCCAGCATTTT.

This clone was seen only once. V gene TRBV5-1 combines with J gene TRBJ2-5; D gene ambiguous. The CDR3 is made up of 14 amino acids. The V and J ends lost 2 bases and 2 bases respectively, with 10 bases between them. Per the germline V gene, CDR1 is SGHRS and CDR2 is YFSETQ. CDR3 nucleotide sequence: TGCGCCAGCAGCTTTTTGTACAAGCAAGAGACCCAGTACTTC. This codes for CASSFLYKQETQYF.

Here the CDR3 reads CASSMFPLAGVFVGTQYF. The CDR3 DNA reads as TGTGCCAGTAGTATGTTCCCCCTAGCGGGGGTGTTTGTAGGAACCCAGTACTTC. The chain couples TRBV19 to TRBJ2-5; 10 bases line up with TRBD2. Germline trimming cut 3 bases from V and 8 bases from J; bases unmatched to any gene: 18. Germline values: CDR1 LNHDA, CDR2 SQIVND (reference sequence). CDR3 length equals 18 residues.

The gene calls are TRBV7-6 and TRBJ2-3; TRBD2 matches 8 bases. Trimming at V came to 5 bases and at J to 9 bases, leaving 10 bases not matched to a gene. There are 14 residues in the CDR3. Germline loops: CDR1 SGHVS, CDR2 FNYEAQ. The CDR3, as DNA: TGTGCCAGCAGCCGTAGCGGGACGGGGGGCACGCAGTATTTT. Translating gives CASSRSGTGGTQYF.

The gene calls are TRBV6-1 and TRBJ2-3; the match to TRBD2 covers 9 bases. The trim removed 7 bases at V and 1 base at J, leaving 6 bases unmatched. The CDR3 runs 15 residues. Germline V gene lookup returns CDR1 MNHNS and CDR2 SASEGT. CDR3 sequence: CASTLTSGGTDTQYF. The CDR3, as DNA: TGTGCCAGCACATTGACTAGCGGAGGCACAGATACGCAGTATTTT.

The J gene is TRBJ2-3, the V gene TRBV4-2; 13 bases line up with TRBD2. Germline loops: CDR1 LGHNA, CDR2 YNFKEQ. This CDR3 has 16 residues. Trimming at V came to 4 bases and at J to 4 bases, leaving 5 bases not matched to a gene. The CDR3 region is CASSLGTSGMPDTQYF. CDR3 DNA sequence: TGTGCCAGCAGCCTTGGGACTAGCGGGATGCCAGATACGCAGTATTTT.

CDR3 residues: CASSSSKGVSNYGYTF. Written as DNA, the CDR3 is TGTGCCAGCAGTTCCTCGAAAGGGGTTAGTAACTATGGCTACACCTTC. This sequence joins TRBV7-9 and TRBJ1-2, with TRBD1 as a possible D gene (5 bases). V lost 6 bases to trimming and J lost 1 base, with 18 bases between them. This CDR3 spans 16 amino acids. Germline CDR1 reads SEHNR; CDR2 reads FQNEAQ (reference sequence).

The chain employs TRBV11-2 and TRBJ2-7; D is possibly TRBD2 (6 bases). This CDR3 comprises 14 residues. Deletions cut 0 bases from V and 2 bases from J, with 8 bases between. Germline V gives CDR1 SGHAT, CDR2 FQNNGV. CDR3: CASSLEGGAYEQYF. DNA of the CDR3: TGTGCCAGCAGCTTAGAGGGAGGAGCCTACGAGCAGTACTTC.

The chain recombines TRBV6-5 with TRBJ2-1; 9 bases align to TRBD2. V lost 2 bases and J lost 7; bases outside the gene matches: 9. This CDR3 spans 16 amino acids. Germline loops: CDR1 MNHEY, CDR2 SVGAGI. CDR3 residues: CASSYRGLALLNEQFF. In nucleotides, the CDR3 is TGTGCCAGCAGTTACAGGGGACTAGCTCTTTTGAATGAGCAGTTCTTC.

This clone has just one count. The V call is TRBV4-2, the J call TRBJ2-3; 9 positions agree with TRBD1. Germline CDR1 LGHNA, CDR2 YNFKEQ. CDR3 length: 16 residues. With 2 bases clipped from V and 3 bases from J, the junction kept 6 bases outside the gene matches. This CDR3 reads CASSQITGQGTDTQYF. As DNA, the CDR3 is TGTGCCAGCAGCCAAATCACGGGACAGGGTACAGATACGCAGTATTTT.

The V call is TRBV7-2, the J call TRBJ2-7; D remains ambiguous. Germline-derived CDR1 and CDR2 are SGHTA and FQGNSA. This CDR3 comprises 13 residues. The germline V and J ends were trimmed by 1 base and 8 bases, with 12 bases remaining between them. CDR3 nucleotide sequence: TGTGCCAGCAGCTTAGATGGCCTCCCACAGCAGTACTTC. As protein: CASSLDGLPQQYF.

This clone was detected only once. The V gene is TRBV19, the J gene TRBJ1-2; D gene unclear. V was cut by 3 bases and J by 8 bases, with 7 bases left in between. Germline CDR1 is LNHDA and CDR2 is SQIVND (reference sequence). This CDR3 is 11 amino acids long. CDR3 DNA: TGTGCCAGTAGTATCGCCGGGGGCTACACCTTC. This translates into CASSIAGGYTF.

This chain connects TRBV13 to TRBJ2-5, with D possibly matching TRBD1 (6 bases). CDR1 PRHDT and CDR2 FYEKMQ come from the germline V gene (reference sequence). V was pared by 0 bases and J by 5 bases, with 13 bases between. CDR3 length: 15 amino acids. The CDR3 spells CASSLGGAQGETQYF. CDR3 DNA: TGTGCCAGCAGCTTAGGGGGGGCGCAGGGGGAGACCCAGTACTTC.

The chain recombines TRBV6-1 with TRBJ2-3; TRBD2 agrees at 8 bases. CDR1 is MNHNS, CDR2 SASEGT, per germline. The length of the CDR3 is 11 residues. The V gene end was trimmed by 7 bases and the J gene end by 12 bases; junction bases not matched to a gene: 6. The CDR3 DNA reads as TGTGCCAGCACGACGGGGGGGATACAGTATTTT. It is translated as CASTTGGIQYF.

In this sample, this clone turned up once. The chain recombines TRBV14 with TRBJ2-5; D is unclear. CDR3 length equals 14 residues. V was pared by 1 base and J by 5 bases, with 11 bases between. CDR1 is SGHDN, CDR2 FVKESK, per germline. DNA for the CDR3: TGTGCCAGCAGCCAAGGCGCTAGGAGTGAGACCCAGTACTTC. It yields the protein CASSQGARSETQYF.

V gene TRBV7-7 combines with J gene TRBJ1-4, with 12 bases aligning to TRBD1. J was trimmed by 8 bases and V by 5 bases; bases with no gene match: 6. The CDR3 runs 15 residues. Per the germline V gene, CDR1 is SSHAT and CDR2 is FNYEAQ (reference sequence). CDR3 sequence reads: CASSPGQGAGEKLFF. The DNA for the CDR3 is TGTGCCAGCAGCCCGGGACAGGGGGCAGGGGAAAAACTGTTTTTT.

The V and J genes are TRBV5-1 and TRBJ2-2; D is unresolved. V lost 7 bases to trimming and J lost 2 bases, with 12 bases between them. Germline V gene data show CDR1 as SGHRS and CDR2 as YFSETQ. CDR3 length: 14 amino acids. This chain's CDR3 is CASSLPINTGELFF. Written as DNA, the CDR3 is TGCGCCAGCTCCCTGCCTATTAACACCGGGGAGCTGTTTTTT.

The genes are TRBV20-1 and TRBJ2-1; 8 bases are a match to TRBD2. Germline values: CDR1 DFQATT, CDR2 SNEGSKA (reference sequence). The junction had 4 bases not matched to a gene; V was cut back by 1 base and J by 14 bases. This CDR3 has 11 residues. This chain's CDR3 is CSARGGTRKFF. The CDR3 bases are TGCAGTGCTAGAGGCGGGACTAGAAAGTTCTTC.

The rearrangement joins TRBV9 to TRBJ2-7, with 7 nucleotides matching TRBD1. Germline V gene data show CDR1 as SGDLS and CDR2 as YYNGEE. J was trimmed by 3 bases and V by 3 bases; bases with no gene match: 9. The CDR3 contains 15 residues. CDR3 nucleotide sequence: TGTGCCAGCAGCGGGCACAGGGGCCTACACTACGAGCAGTACTTC. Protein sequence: CASSGHRGLHYEQYF.

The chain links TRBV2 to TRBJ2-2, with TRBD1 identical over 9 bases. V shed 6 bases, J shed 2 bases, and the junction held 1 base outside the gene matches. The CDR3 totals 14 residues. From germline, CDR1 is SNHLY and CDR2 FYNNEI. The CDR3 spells CASRGQGNTGELFF. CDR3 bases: TGTGCCAGCAGGGGACAGGGTAACACCGGGGAGCTGTTTTTT.